This T cell receptor (beta chain) was recorded in a study of blood T cell repertoires in COVID-19. Clones were read by immunoSEQ multiplex PCR, and TCRdb kept only the in-frame ones, dropping some. The data hold 250,000 to 300,000 clones, with around four fifths observed a single time. Germline CDR1 reads SGHAT; CDR2 reads FQNNGV. The ends lost 6 bases at V and 5 bases at J; junction bases unmatched: 15. The CDR3 loop spans 16 amino acids. This TCR derives from a man aged 60-69 years with acute or convalescent COVID-19. Sequencing was done on a sample of peripheral blood. The chain has TRBV11-2 and TRBJ2-5, with 7 bases matching TRBD1. The CDR3 DNA reads as TGTGCCAGCAGGCGCCGGCCCGGGACAGCTAGGGAGACCCAGTACTTC. Its translation: CASRRRPGTARETQYF. Variable domain in full (rest from reference TRBV11-2 and TRBJ2-5): EAGVAQSPRYKIIEKRQSVAFWCNPISGHATLYWYQQILGQGPKLLIQFQNNGVVDDSQLPKDRFSAERLKGVDSTLKIQPAKLEDSAVYLCASRRRPGTARETQYFGPGTRLLVL.